The text below deals with one TCR beta chain. The data are from a study of blood T cell repertoires in COVID-19. Across the study: From T cells, B-cell-depleted T cells, or PBMCs came the material, which was cDNA or gDNA.

The CDR3 spans 14 residues. V dropped 5 bases and J dropped 4 bases, with 12 bases sitting between them. Germline V gene sequence: CDR1 SEHNR, CDR2 FQNEAQ (reference sequence). Participants' own reports of clinical history determined their cohort assignment. Two consecutive negative NP/OP PCR tests, clearance, or resolved symptoms defined Cohort 3 recovery. Under the authors' procedure: Estimates of nucleated cell counts were drawn from the amplification of reference gene primers. Assay: immunoSEQ multiplex PCR; the TCRdb copy retains only in-frame clones and omits some. The V and J calls and clone size were taken over from that table, and D and trimming were inferred from the DNA. Of just over 300,000 clones listed, about 89% were seen once; the top ten hold about 9.9%.

The source of this sequence is a woman between 35 and 50 years old who had recovered from COVID-19. The V call is TRBV7-9, the J call TRBJ1-3; D is unresolved. Sample: PBMCs or T cells enriched from blood (not recorded which). CDR3 DNA: TGTGCCAGCAGCCAACGGGATTTGGGAAACACCATATATTTT. This codes for CASSQRDLGNTIYF.